These 10 T cell receptor beta chains were sequenced from one sample in a study of early T cells in non-severe SARS-CoV-2 infection. MiXCR was run by TCRdb on the 5' RACE reads, yielding one entry per CDR3 protein. The table shows approximately 49,000 distinct CDR3 sequences, with about an eighth occurring only once. Material: whole blood. The receptors come from an adult who was a healthcare worker with PCR-confirmed SARS-CoV-2 infection or an uninfected control (not recorded which).

In the case of this clonotype: One junction end disagrees with the germline gene, perhaps due to a read error. CDR3: CASSPSRTGVISPPHF. CDR3 in DNA: TGTGCCAGCAGCCCATCTAGGACAGGGGTCATTTCACCCCCCCACTTT. The genes are TRBV11-2 and TRBJ1-6; 9 bases fit TRBD1. The CDR3 is 16 amino acids. The germline V gene has CDR1 SGHAT and CDR2 FQNNGV.

Notes on this clonotype: This sequence may be a read error, since a much larger clone differs from it by one base. The V call is TRBV7-2, the J call TRBJ1-2, with unresolved D. This CDR3 has 13 residues. The V and J ends lost 4 bases and 5 bases respectively, with 11 bases between them. CDR1 is SGHTA and CDR2 is FQGNSA in the germline V gene. Here the CDR3 reads CASSSGRTYGYTF. The CDR3, as DNA: TGTGCCAGCAGCTCGGGCAGGACTTATGGCTACACCTTC.

This sequence joins TRBV19 and TRBJ1-5; no reliable D call. V was pared by 3 bases and J by 0 bases, with 9 bases between. This CDR3 has 15 amino acids. CDR1 is LNHDA, CDR2 SQIVND, per germline (reference sequence). CDR3 DNA: TGTGCCAGTAGTATTCAGTGGGATAGCAATCAGCCCCAGCATTTT. It encodes CASSIQWDSNQPQHF.

This clonotype occurred many times. The J gene is TRBJ2-3, the V gene TRBV9; D remains unclear. CDR3 length: 16 residues. The germline CDR1 and CDR2 sequences are SGDLS and YYNGEE. The V gene lost 0 bases and the J gene lost 5 bases, with 16 bases spanning the gap. The CDR3, as DNA: TGTGCCAGCAGCGTAGTCGCCGTAGGTGCTCTAGATACGCAGTATTTT. Protein product: CASSVVAVGALDTQYF. The full variable domain, with the rest looked up from reference TRBV9 and TRBJ2-3, is DSGVTQTPKHLITATGQRVTLRCSPRSGDLSVYWYQQSLDQGLQFLIQYYNGEERAKGNILERFSAQQFPDLHSELNLSSLELGDSALYFCASSVVAVGALDTQYFGPGTRLTVL.

This clonotype came up many times. The V call is TRBV20-1, the J call TRBJ2-2; 9 bases align to TRBD2. The CDR3 consists of 17 residues. Germline assignment: CDR1 DFQATT and CDR2 SNEGSKA (reference sequence). The ends lost 3 bases at V and 7 bases at J; junction bases unmatched: 15. CDR3 coding DNA: TGCAGTGCTAGGGCTCCGGCGGGAGGGCCGGCAGGCGGGGAGCTGTTTTTT. This sequence encodes CSARAPAGGPAGGELFF.

This clonotype turned up a few times. The chain is built from TRBV7-2 and TRBJ2-7, with 8 nucleotides matching TRBD1. Trimming at V came to 3 bases and at J to 3 bases, leaving 4 bases not matched to a gene. The CDR3 spans 14 residues. Germline CDR1 is SGHTA and CDR2 is FQGNSA. CDR3 in DNA: TGTGCCAGCAGCTTGAGGACAGGGAGCTACGAGCAGTACTTC. Translated, it gives CASSLRTGSYEQYF.

This clonotype was detected ten times or more. The gene calls are TRBV9 and TRBJ2-4; D is undetermined. The CDR3 runs to 15 residues. Per the germline V gene, CDR1 is SGDLS and CDR2 is YYNGEE. V was clipped by 0 bases and J by 4 bases, with 11 bases between them. The CDR3 region is CASSVGAAFKNIQYF. DNA for the CDR3: TGTGCCAGCAGCGTAGGGGCAGCATTTAAAAACATTCAGTACTTC.

This clonotype was counted ten times or more. The chain links TRBV3-1 to TRBJ2-1; D gene uncertain. V was pared by 3 bases and J by 11 bases, with 14 bases between. The CDR3 is 13 amino acids. Germline values: CDR1 LGHDT, CDR2 YNNKEL (reference sequence). This chain's CDR3 is CASSHGYGLQQFF. The CDR3 DNA reads as TGTGCCAGCAGCCATGGCTATGGCCTTCAGCAGTTCTTC.

This clonotype was recorded many times. V and J are TRBV4-2 and TRBJ1-5; a possible D gene is TRBD1 (5 bases). Trimming left V 3 bases short and J 1 base short, with 19 bases between. The CDR3 is made up of 18 amino acids. In germline, CDR1 is LGHNA, CDR2 YNFKEQ. CDR3 amino acids: CASSQELVGEGSNQPQHF. The CDR3 DNA is TGTGCCAGCAGCCAGGAACTCGTAGGGGAAGGGAGCAATCAGCCCCAGCATTTT.

This clonotype appeared many times. This rearrangement joins TRBV7-8 to TRBJ1-1, with D maybe TRBD1 (5 bases). The CDR3 is 14 residues long. Germline V gene lookup returns CDR1 SGHVS and CDR2 FQNEAQ. The ends were cut back, 5 bases at V and 1 base at J, with 11 bases in the middle. CDR3: CASSRGPSNTEAFF. The CDR3 DNA reads as TGTGCCAGCAGCAGGGGACCGTCGAACACTGAAGCTTTCTTT.